A selection of T cell receptor beta chains follows, all from one sample in a study of metastatic and nonmetastatic thyroid tumors. Via MiXCR, TCRdb re-called the PCR reads. The profile shows about 17,000 clones, 34% of them singletons. Material for sequencing was tumor tissue. Every receptor here comes from a female donor with papillary thyroid cancer or a benign thyroid nodule (not recorded which). Some clones in this sample may be carry-over from other donors' samples. Each CDR3 is given with its conserved first and last residue. Fields, in order: V gene, D gene, clone size, J gene, CDR3 protein, CDR3 DNA. A D gene is named only where the DNA matches it firmly. The size entry is marked missing in some rows and otherwise reads once, few, many or a size class.

>TRBV9|NA|NA|TRBJ2-5
CASAPSGVSFETQYF
TGTGCCAGCGCGCCCTCGGGAGTTTCCTTTGAGACCCAGTACTTC
>TRBV27|NA|NA|TRBJ2-3
CARRGLGTDTQYF
TGTGCCAGACGCGGTCTGGGCACAGATACGCAGTATTTT
>TRBV5-8|NA|NA|TRBJ2-5
CASSSNGDPSETQYF
TGTGCCAGCAGCTCTAATGGGGACCCATCGGAGACCCAGTACTTC
>TRBV11-3|TRBD1|NA|TRBJ2-7
CASSSRTGNLYEQYF
TGTGCCAGCAGCTCCCGGACAGGGAACCTCTACGAGCAGTACTTC
>TRBV2|NA|NA|TRBJ1-5
CASVGRSNQPQHF
TGTGCCAGCGTCGGAAGGAGCAATCAGCCCCAGCATTTT
>TRBV28|TRBD1|NA|TRBJ1-2
CASWDSSNYGYTF
TGTGCCAGCTGGGACAGCTCTAACTATGGCTACACCTTC
>TRBV19|NA|few|TRBJ2-3
CASSRSQGAGDTQYF
TGTGCCAGTAGTAGGTCTCAGGGCGCGGGTGATACGCAGTATTTT
>TRBV28|NA|medium-sized|TRBJ2-1
CASSPSFGSAYPNEQFF
TGTGCCAGCAGTCCATCCTTTGGAAGCGCGTACCCCAATGAGCAGTTCTTC
>TRBV15|NA|few|TRBJ2-7
CATSRDKGPYEQYF
TGTGCCACCAGCAGAGACAAGGGGCCCTACGAGCAGTACTTC
>TRBV20-1|TRBD2|NA|TRBJ2-5
CSARVGGGQETQYF
TGCAGTGCTAGAGTCGGGGGGGGCCAAGAGACCCAGTACTTC
>TRBV20-1|NA|NA|TRBJ1-6
CCDRDPKNSGSPLHF
TGCTGTGATAGAGACCCCAAGAACAGCGGTTCACCCCTCCACTTT
>TRBV11-3|TRBD2|few|TRBJ2-7
CASSLAGGPFEQYF
TGTGCCAGCAGTCTAGCGGGAGGGCCGTTCGAGCAGTACTTC
>TRBV10-2|TRBD2|NA|TRBJ2-7
CASSESPTSGSWYEQYF
TGCGCCAGCAGTGAGTCGCCAACTAGCGGGAGTTGGTACGAGCAGTACTTC
>TRBV5-1|TRBD2|NA|TRBJ2-3
CASSPGGYTTNTQYF
TGCGCCAGCAGCCCCGGGGGGTACACCACTAATACGCAGTATTTT
>TRBV27|TRBD1|once|TRBJ2-7
CASKGQSTPGEQYF
TGTGCCAGTAAGGGACAGTCCACTCCGGGCGAGCAGTACTTC
>TRBV29-1|NA|medium-sized|TRBJ1-2
CSVLAGNYGYTF
TGCAGCGTTTTGGCAGGAAACTATGGCTACACCTTC
>TRBV6-1|NA|few|TRBJ1-4
CACTSGTHDKLFF
TGTGCCTGCACCTCCGGGACACATGATAAACTGTTTTTT
>TRBV5-8|TRBD1|NA|TRBJ1-2
CASSLPGGPRGYTF
TGTGCCAGCAGCTTGCCAGGGGGCCCAAGGGGCTACACCTTC
>TRBV11-3|TRBD1|NA|TRBJ2-7
CASSPGQGSSYEQYF
TGTGCCAGCAGCCCCGGACAGGGAAGCTCCTACGAGCAGTACTTC
>TRBV10-3|NA|few|TRBJ1-2
CAISAGTANGYTF
TGTGCCATCAGTGCTGGGACCGCAAATGGCTACACCTTC
>TRBV9|NA|NA|TRBJ2-1
CASSDQQGNEQFF
TGTGCCAGCAGCGATCAACAGGGAAATGAGCAGTTCTTC
>TRBV27|TRBD1|few|TRBJ2-7
CASSITGVAYEQYF
TGTGCCAGCAGTATCACAGGGGTGGCCTACGAGCAGTACTTC
>TRBV28|NA|medium-sized|TRBJ1-6
CASSKTAGGSGPLHF
TGTGCCAGCAGTAAAACCGCGGGGGGGTCCGGGCCCCTCCACTTT
>TRBV7-9|NA|NA|TRBJ2-2
CASSLVLNTGELFF
TGTGCCAGCAGCTTAGTCCTGAACACCGGGGAGCTGTTTTTT
>TRBV7-6|NA|NA|TRBJ1-5
CASSLPGQPQHF
TGTGCCAGCAGCTTGCCGGGACAGCCCCAGCATTTT
>TRBV6-1|NA|many|TRBJ2-7
CASSPPGAVYEQYF
TGTGCCAGCAGTCCCCCGGGGGCGGTATACGAGCAGTACTTC
>TRBV6-5|TRBD2|few|TRBJ2-4
CASSYSRTSGTLEGNIQYF
TGTGCCAGCAGTTACTCGAGGACTAGCGGGACCCTTGAGGGAAACATTCAGTACTTC
>TRBV11-3|NA|few|TRBJ2-3
CASSRREVDTQYF
TGTGCCAGCAGCCGGAGGGAGGTAGATACGCAGTATTTT
>TRBV30|NA|NA|TRBJ1-1
CAWAWKDTEAFF
TGTGCCTGGGCATGGAAGGACACTGAAGCTTTCTTT
>TRBV3-1|NA|many|TRBJ2-6
CASSQDLGSGANVLTF
TGTGCCAGCAGCCAAGATCTCGGATCTGGGGCCAACGTCCTGACTTTC
>TRBV9|NA|medium-sized|TRBJ1-5
CASSVDEGQPQHF
TGTGCCAGCAGCGTAGATGAAGGGCAGCCCCAGCATTTT
>TRBV29-1|TRBD1|NA|TRBJ1-2
CSADRGKDGYGYTF
TGCAGCGCTGACAGGGGAAAAGACGGCTATGGCTACACCTTC
>TRBV6-2/TRBV6-3|NA|NA|TRBJ2-7
CASSPPVGVGYEQYF
TGTGCCAGCAGTCCCCCGGTGGGGGTCGGATACGAGCAGTACTTC
>TRBV2|TRBD1|many|TRBJ1-2
CAYHRGQGGYTF
TGTGCCTACCACAGGGGGCAGGGTGGCTACACCTTC
>TRBV28|NA|medium-sized|TRBJ2-1
CASSSLRQGSGKDEQFF
TGTGCCAGCAGTTCACTACGACAGGGTAGCGGGAAGGATGAGCAGTTCTTC
>TRBV20-1|NA|NA|TRBJ1-5
CSARERPGQPQHF
TGCAGTGCTAGAGAGCGACCGGGTCAGCCCCAGCATTTT
>TRBV6-1|TRBD2|few|TRBJ2-7
CASRGTSAHYEQYF
TGTGCCAGCAGGGGGACTAGCGCACATTACGAGCAGTACTTC
>TRBV7-2|NA|NA|TRBJ2-7
CASSPGQNYEQYF
TGTGCCAGCAGCCCCGGACAGAACTACGAGCAGTACTTC
>TRBV5-1|TRBD1|many|TRBJ2-1
CASSPTTGQGPGNEQFF
TGCGCCAGCAGCCCAACCACGGGACAGGGTCCCGGCAATGAGCAGTTCTTC
>TRBV11-2|NA|NA|TRBJ1-6
CASSWRVESPLHF
TGTGCCAGCAGCTGGAGGGTTGAATCACCCCTCCACTTT